Each of the 18 T cell receptor beta chains below was sequenced from the same sample in a study of CD8 T cells in ankylosing spondylitis. MiXCR, applied by TCRdb to the 5' RACE reads, yields one record per CDR3 protein. This table has about 200,000 distinct CDR3 sequences, 10% to 15% appearing once. The sample taken for sequencing was blood, either unsorted or a sorted T cell fraction (not recorded which). Every receptor here comes from a male donor with ankylosing spondylitis or in good health (not recorded which).

This chain joins TRBV6-2 or TRBV6-3 and TRBJ2-7; 7 nucleotides match TRBD2. Germline V gene sequence: CDR1 MNHEY, CDR2 SVGEGT. The CDR3 totals 14 residues. Germline trimming cut 8 bases from V and 2 bases from J; bases unmatched to any gene: 9. CDR3: CASYRGRGAYEQYF. For the CDR3, the DNA is TGTGCCAGCTACCGCGGGAGAGGGGCCTACGAGCAGTACTTC.

This clonotype was seen many times. The rearrangement joins TRBV4-1 to TRBJ2-7, with D perhaps matching TRBD1 or TRBD2 (5 bases each). Trimming took off 1 base at V and 6 bases at J, with 19 bases between the two ends. The CDR3 is 16 residues long. Germline assignment: CDR1 MGHRA and CDR2 YSYEKL. CDR3 amino acids: CASSQGPRDLPAEQYF. Here the CDR3 DNA reads TGCGCCAGCAGCCAAGGTCCCCGGGACCTACCCGCCGAGCAGTACTTC.

This clonotype was observed many times. The chain carries TRBV4-1 and TRBJ2-3; D could derive from TRBD1 or TRBD2 (5 bases each). Germline-derived CDR1 and CDR2 are MGHRA and YSYEKL. V shed 5 bases and J shed 3 bases, with 18 bases lying between them. This CDR3 has 16 residues. The CDR3 DNA is TGCGCCAGCAGCAATTACTTCGGGGCAGCGACAGATACGCAGTATTTT. The encoded protein is CASSNYFGAATDTQYF.

This clonotype was detected a few times. V gene TRBV3-1 combines with J gene TRBJ2-2; D not certain. The CDR3 spans 15 residues. V lost 1 base and J 4 bases, leaving 10 bases between the germline ends. Germline V gives CDR1 LGHDT, CDR2 YNNKEL (reference sequence). This CDR3 reads CASSQARAVTGELFF. As DNA, the CDR3 is TGTGCCAGCAGCCAAGCTCGGGCTGTCACCGGGGAGCTGTTTTTT.

This clonotype was seen a handful of times. The rearrangement uses TRBV5-1 and TRBJ1-1; 8 bases line up with TRBD1. From germline, CDR1 is SGHRS and CDR2 YFSETQ. This CDR3 is 13 amino acids long. Trimming took 4 bases from V and 4 from J; bases not matched to a gene: 3. The CDR3 is CASSVTGGTEAFF. CDR3 DNA: TGCGCCAGCAGCGTTACAGGGGGCACTGAAGCTTTCTTT.

This sequence joins TRBV12-3 or TRBV12-4 and TRBJ1-3, with D hard to call. V was trimmed by 11 bases and J by 0 bases, leaving 8 bases between them. The length of the CDR3 is 12 residues. In nucleotides, the CDR3 is TGTGCCGGTGGCCACTCTGGAAACACCATATATTTT. Translated, it gives CAGGHSGNTIYF.

The rearrangement links TRBV4-2 to TRBJ2-1, with D perhaps given as TRBD1 or TRBD2 (6 bases each). Germline V gene sequence: CDR1 LGHNA, CDR2 YNFKEQ. The CDR3 runs 16 residues. Trimming removed 0 bases from V and 2 bases from J, with 11 bases in between. CDR3 DNA: TGTGCCAGCAGCCAAGACGCGGGACAACCCTACAATGAGCAGTTCTTC. Translated: CASSQDAGQPYNEQFF.

This rearrangement joins TRBV6-2 or TRBV6-3 to TRBJ2-1; D might be TRBD1 (6 bases). V was shortened by 2 bases and J by 7 bases, with 27 bases between the two germline ends. The germline gives CDR1 MNHEY, CDR2 SVGEGT. There are 19 residues in the CDR3. The CDR3 protein is CASSYASTGSLIAGNEQFF. The DNA for the CDR3 is TGTGCCAGCAGTTACGCGTCGACAGGAAGTCTTATCGCGGGTAATGAGCAGTTCTTC.

This clonotype was seen more than once but under ten times. The rearrangement joins TRBV5-6 to TRBJ2-6; maybe TRBD1 (5 bases). From germline, CDR1 is SGHDT and CDR2 YYEEEE. The V and J ends lost 7 bases and 1 base respectively, with 9 bases between them. The CDR3 has 14 amino acids. CDR3 bases: TGTGCCAGCGAAGGGGAATCTGGGGCCAACGTCCTGACTTTC. It is translated as CASEGESGANVLTF.

This chain's CDR3 is CASSYQGYSNQPQHF. The CDR3, as DNA: TGTGCCAGCAGTTACCAGGGATATAGCAATCAGCCCCAGCATTTT. V and J are TRBV6-5 and TRBJ1-5, with TRBD1 as a possible D gene (5 bases). The CDR3 covers 15 residues. Trimming cost V 2 bases and J 0 bases, with 8 bases left between them. CDR1 and CDR2 from the germline V gene are MNHEY and SVGAGI.

The J gene is TRBJ1-6, the V gene TRBV27; the match to TRBD1 covers 10 bases. This CDR3 has 18 amino acids. Germline loops: CDR1 MNHEY, CDR2 SMNVEV (reference sequence). The ends lost 5 bases at V and 1 base at J; junction bases unmatched: 8. The CDR3 sequence: CASSLGTGEGSYNSPLHF. DNA of the CDR3: TGTGCCAGCAGTCTGGGGACAGGGGAAGGATCCTATAATTCACCCCTCCACTTT.

This clonotype appeared once. In DNA, the CDR3 is TGTGCCAGCATCCCCTTTGGACTTAGCGGGCCAGAGACCCAGTACTTC. This translates into CASIPFGLSGPETQYF. The chain is built from TRBV5-6 and TRBJ2-5; 7 bases are a match to TRBD2. CDR3 length equals 16 residues. CDR1 SGHDT and CDR2 YYEEEE come from the germline V gene. Trimming took 6 bases from V and 4 from J; bases not matched to a gene: 15.

V and J are TRBV7-9 and TRBJ2-1, with a tentative D call TRBD1 (6 bases). CDR3 length: 15 amino acids. V gave up 4 bases and J gave up 7 bases, with 17 bases separating them. Germline V gene data show CDR1 as SEHNR and CDR2 as FQNEAQ (reference sequence). CDR3 residues: CASSSRDTSLNEQFF. DNA of the CDR3: TGTGCCAGCAGCTCCCGGGACACCTCCCTTAATGAGCAGTTCTTC.

This clonotype has more than one count but fewer than ten. The chain carries TRBV11-1 and TRBJ2-1; 13 bases match TRBD2. The CDR3 sequence is 18 residues long. CDR1 SGHAT and CDR2 FQDESV come from the germline V gene (reference sequence). Trimming took 5 bases from V and 8 from J; bases not matched to a gene: 15. The DNA of the CDR3 is TGTGCCAGCAGCCGGTTTACTAGCGGGGGGGCCTCGGGGGATGAGCAGTTCTTC. Its protein is CASSRFTSGGASGDEQFF. Together with reference TRBV11-1 and TRBJ2-1, the CDR3 gives the full variable domain: EAEVAQSPRYKITEKSQAVAFWCDPISGHATLYWYRQILGQGPELLVQFQDESVVDDSQLPKDRFSAERLKGVDSTLKIQPAELGDSAMYLCASSRFTSGGASGDEQFFGPGTRLTVL.

The chain employs TRBV5-5 and TRBJ2-7; no reliable D call. This CDR3 spans 15 amino acids. V lost 0 bases to trimming and J lost 3 bases, with 13 bases between them. Per the germline V gene, CDR1 is SGHKS and CDR2 is YYEKEE (reference sequence). The CDR3 sequence: CASSLAGSFHYEQYF. The CDR3 bases are TGTGCCAGCAGCTTGGCCGGGTCCTTCCACTACGAGCAGTACTTC.

The rearrangement joins TRBV15 to TRBJ2-1; 14 bases fit TRBD2. Germline values: CDR1 LNHNV, CDR2 YYDKDF (reference sequence). The CDR3 is 17 amino acids. The ends lost 1 base at V and 6 bases at J; junction bases unmatched: 5. In DNA form, the CDR3 reads TGTGCCACCAGCAGAGTTTTAGGACTAGCGGGAGGCAATGAGCAGTTCTTC. Residues: CATSRVLGLAGGNEQFF. The variable domain in full, with the rest retrieved from reference TRBV15 and TRBJ2-1, is DAMVIQNPRYQVTQFGKPVTLSCSQTLNHNVMYWYQQKSSQAPKLLFHYYDKDFNNEADTPDNFQSRRPNTSFCFLDIRSPGLGDTAMYLCATSRVLGLAGGNEQFFGPGTRLTVL.

This clonotype was seen only a few times. The genes are TRBV7-8 and TRBJ2-3; 12 bases fit TRBD2. V shed 4 bases and J 4 bases; nucleotides not matched to a gene: 0. This CDR3 comprises 14 residues. Germline CDR1 and CDR2: SGHVS and FQNEAQ. CDR3 protein: CASSSSGGADTQYF. The CDR3 DNA follows: TGTGCCAGCAGCTCTAGCGGGGGGGCAGATACGCAGTATTTT.

The J gene is TRBJ2-1, the V gene TRBV7-9; 8 bases map to TRBD2. This CDR3 region has 15 residues. The germline CDR1 and CDR2 sequences are SEHNR and FQNEAQ (reference sequence). Trimming took 5 bases from V and 0 from J; bases not matched to a gene: 3. The CDR3 sequence is CASSSGGSSYNEQFF. The CDR3 DNA is TGTGCCAGCAGCAGCGGGGGTTCCTCCTACAATGAGCAGTTCTTC.